A selection of T cell receptor beta chains follows, all from one sample in a study of spatial heterogeneity in lung cancer. One entry per CDR3 protein, called by TCRdb with MiXCR from the 5' RACE reads. The sample has 15,000 to 20,000 distinct CDR3 sequences, about 6% seen once. Sequenced here: lung tumor tissue, sampled at surgery. These receptors were taken from a female donor with early-stage non-small cell lung cancer. CDR3s leave out the opening cysteine and the closing phenylalanine or tryptophan.

>TRBV28|TRBJ2-5
ASSLRTGGRETQY
>TRBV20-1|TRBJ1-6
SARDHRAYNSPLH
>TRBV12-3/TRBV12-4|TRBJ2-3
ASRTGTSGSTQY
>TRBV11-1|TRBJ2-1
ASSLSSAEQF
>TRBV6-5|TRBJ2-5
ASSQRLGETQY
>TRBV14|TRBJ1-4
ASRGTVEEKLF
>TRBV7-9|TRBJ2-2
ASSLVSPPTGRRYTGELF
>TRBV7-2|TRBJ1-2
ASSLGETLPGYT
>TRBV6-1|TRBJ1-2
ASSRTGMYGYT
>TRBV4-1|TRBJ2-2
ASSPGSHVTIGELF
>TRBV7-9|TRBJ2-1
ASSLAGSYNEQF
>TRBV20-1|TRBJ1-6
SASRPGQNNSPLH
>TRBV11-2|TRBJ2-7
ASSQGSGGRNEQY
>TRBV7-6|TRBJ2-7
ASSSGTGHEQY
>TRBV29-1|TRBJ2-5
SVDDGKARETQY
>TRBV7-2|TRBJ1-6
ASSFGGNSPLH
>TRBV23-1|TRBJ2-1
ASSQSRPYNEQF
>TRBV10-1|TRBJ1-2
ASHPDGDPVYGYT
>TRBV27|TRBJ2-1
ASSPGQGTYNEQF
>TRBV12-3/TRBV12-4|TRBJ1-1
ASRTGEGEAF
>TRBV10-3|TRBJ2-2
AISVDGGPGELF
>TRBV11-2|TRBJ1-1
ASSLDTRLSRQANTEAF
>TRBV20-1|TRBJ2-5
SARGDSHQETQY
>TRBV2|TRBJ2-5
ASKAPETQY
>TRBV2|TRBJ2-6
ASSPGSGANVLT
>TRBV5-1|TRBJ1-1
ASSAGTNTEAF
>TRBV29-1|TRBJ2-5
SVEGSLERLHDQETQY